This T cell receptor (beta chain) emerged from a study of identical twins. Study conclusions and caveats: Cross-sectional statistical analysis, not tracking of the same donors, underpinned the conclusions. There were fewer insertions in abundant cord blood beta clonotypes, but memory repertoires showed no such pattern.

A universal primer binding site was introduced by template switching. The final cDNA contained unique molecular identifiers. Each CDR3 protein gets one entry after TCRdb re-called the 5' RACE reads with MiXCR. The sample includes roughly 350,000 distinct CDR3 sequences, around 9.7% of them seen just once. This clonotype was seen more than once but under ten times. No antigen is known for it. Germline V gene lookup returns CDR1 SQVTM and CDR2 ANQGSEA. V lost 5 bases to trimming and J lost 0 bases, with 20 bases between them. This CDR3 region has 17 residues. Healthy Caucasian individuals made up all the donors.

The chain uses TRBV29-1 and TRBJ2-1; D assignment may be TRBD1 or TRBD2 (5 bases each). The sequence came from a woman aged 50 to 60 in good health. The sequencing input was naive T cells sorted from blood. The CDR3 is CSVWGLIGTGSYNEQFF. CDR3 nucleotide sequence: TGCAGCGTTTGGGGATTGATCGGGACCGGCTCCTACAATGAGCAGTTCTTC.